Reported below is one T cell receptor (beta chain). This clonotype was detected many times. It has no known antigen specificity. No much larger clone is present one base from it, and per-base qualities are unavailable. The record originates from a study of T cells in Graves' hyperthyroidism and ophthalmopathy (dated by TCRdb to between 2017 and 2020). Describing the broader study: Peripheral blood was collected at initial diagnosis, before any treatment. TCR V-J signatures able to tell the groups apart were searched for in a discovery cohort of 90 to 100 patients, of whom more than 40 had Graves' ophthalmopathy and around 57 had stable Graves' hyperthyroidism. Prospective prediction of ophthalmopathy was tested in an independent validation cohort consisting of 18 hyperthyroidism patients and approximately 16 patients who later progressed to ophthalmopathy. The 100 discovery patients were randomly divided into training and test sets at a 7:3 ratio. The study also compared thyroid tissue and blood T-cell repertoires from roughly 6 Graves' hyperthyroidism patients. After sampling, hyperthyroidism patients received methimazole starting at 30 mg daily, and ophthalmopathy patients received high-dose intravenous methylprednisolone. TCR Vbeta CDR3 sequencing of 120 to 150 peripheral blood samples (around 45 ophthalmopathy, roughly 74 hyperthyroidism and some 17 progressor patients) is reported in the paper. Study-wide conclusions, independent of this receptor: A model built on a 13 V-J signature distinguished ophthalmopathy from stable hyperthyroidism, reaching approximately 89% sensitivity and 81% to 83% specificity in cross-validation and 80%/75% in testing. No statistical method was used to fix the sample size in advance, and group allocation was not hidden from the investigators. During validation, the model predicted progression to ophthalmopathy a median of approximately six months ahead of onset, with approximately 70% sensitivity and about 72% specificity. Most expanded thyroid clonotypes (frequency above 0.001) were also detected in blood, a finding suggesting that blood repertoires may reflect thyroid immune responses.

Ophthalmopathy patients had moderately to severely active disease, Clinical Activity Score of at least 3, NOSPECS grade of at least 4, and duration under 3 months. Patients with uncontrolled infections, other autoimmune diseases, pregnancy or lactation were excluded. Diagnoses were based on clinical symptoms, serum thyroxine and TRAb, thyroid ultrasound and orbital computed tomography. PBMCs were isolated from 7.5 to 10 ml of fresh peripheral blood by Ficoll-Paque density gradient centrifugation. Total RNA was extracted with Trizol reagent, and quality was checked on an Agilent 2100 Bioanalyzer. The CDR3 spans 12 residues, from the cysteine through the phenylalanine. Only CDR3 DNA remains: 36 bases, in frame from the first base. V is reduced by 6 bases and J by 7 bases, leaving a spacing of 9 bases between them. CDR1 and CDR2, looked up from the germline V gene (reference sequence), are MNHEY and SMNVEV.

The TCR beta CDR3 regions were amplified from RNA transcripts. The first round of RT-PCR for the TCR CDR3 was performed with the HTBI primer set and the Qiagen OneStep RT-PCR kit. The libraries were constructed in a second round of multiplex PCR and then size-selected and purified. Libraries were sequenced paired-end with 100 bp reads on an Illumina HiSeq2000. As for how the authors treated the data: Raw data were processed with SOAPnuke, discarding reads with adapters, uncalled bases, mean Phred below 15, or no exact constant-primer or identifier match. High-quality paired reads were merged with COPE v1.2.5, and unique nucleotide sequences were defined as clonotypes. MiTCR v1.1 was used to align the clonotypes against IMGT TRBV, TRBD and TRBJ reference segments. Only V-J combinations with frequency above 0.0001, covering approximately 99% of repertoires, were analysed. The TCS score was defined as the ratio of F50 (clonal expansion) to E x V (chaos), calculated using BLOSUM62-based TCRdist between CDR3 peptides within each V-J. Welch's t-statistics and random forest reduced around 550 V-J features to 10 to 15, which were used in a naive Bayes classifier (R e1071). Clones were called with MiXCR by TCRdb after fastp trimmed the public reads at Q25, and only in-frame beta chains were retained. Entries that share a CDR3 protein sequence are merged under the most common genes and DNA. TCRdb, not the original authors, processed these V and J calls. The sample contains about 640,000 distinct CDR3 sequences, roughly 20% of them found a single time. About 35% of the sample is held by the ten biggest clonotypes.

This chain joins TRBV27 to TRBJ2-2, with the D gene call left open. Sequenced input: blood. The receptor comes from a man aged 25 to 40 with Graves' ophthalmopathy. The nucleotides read TGTGCCAGCAGCCGCTGGGGCGGGGAGCTGTTTTTT. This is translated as CASSRWGGELFF.